This TCR beta chain was obtained from a study of T cell changes during pregnancy in multiple sclerosis. Assay used: immunoSEQ multiplex PCR; TCRdb lists only in-frame clones, some missing. The sample holds around 80,000 clones, around 92% seen once. The receptor comes from a female donor with multiple sclerosis, enrolled in a pregnancy study. The source was peripheral blood, collected before pregnancy.

This chain's CDR3 is CASSLLRRPYEQYF. Here the CDR3 DNA reads TGTGCCAGCAGCTTATTGAGGAGACCCTACGAGCAGTACTTC. This chain joins TRBV7-6 and TRBJ2-7; D not resolved. The germline gives CDR1 SGHVS, CDR2 FNYEAQ. The CDR3 contains 14 residues. Trimming left V 2 bases short and J 2 bases short, with 10 bases between. The full variable domain, with the rest looked up from reference TRBV7-6 and TRBJ2-7, is GAGVSQSPRYKVTKRGQDVALRCDPISGHVSLYWYRQALGQGPEFLTYFNYEAQQDKSGLPNDRFSAERPEGSISTLTIQRTEQRDSAMYRCASSLLRRPYEQYFGPGTRLTVT.